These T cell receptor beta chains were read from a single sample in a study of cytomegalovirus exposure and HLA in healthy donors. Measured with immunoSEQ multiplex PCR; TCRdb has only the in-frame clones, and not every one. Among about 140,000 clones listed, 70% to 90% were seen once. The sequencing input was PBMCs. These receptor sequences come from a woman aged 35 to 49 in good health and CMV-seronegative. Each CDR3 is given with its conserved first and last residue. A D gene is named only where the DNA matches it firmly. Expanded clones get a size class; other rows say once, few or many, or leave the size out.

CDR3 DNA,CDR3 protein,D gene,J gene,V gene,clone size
TGCGCCAGCAGCTTGGTTTCAGCGGGAGGAGAGAATGAGCAGTTCTTC,CASSLVSAGGENEQFF,TRBD2,TRBJ2-1,TRBV5-1,.
TGCGCCAGCAGCTTGGTGGCAGGGGGCGTCTACGAGCAGTACTTC,CASSLVAGGVYEQYF,TRBD1,TRBJ2-7,TRBV5-1,.
TGTGCCAGCAGCCTGTTCTCGTTAGAATTCGGGGACACCGGGGAGCTGTTTTTT,CASSLFSLEFGDTGELFF,.,TRBJ2-2,TRBV5-6,.
TGTGCCAGCCGAGCCGCGGACAGGGCGGGAAACACCATATATTTT,CASRAADRAGNTIYF,TRBD1,TRBJ1-3,TRBV28,.
.,CASSKALYLCVTEAFF,.,TRBJ1-1,TRBV21-1,.
TGTTCCAGCAGCTTACTACCATCCTACAATGAGCAGTTCTTC,CSSSLLPSYNEQFF,.,TRBJ2-1,TRBV7-9,.
TGCAGCGTAACGACTAGCGGGAAGGCGGTCGGGGAGCTGTTTTTT,CSVTTSGKAVGELFF,TRBD2,TRBJ2-2,TRBV29-1,once
TGTGCCAGCAGCTTAGGACTAGCGGGGTACAATGAGCAGTTCTTC,CASSLGLAGYNEQFF,TRBD2,TRBJ2-1,TRBV7-8,.
TGTGCCAGCTCACCCGACAGGGTGGGCACTGAAGCTTTCTTT,CASSPDRVGTEAFF,TRBD1,TRBJ1-1,TRBV18,few
TGTGCCAGCAGCGCTCCCCAGGGGGGATATAACTATGGCTACACCTTC,CASSAPQGGYNYGYTF,TRBD1,TRBJ1-2,TRBV9,.
TGCAGCGTTGAACTAGCGGGAGGCGTGGAGACCCAGTACTTC,CSVELAGGVETQYF,TRBD2,TRBJ2-5,TRBV29-1,.
TGTGCCAGTAGTATTGGCCTAGCGGGAGGTACCACAGATACGCAGTATTTT,CASSIGLAGGTTDTQYF,TRBD2,TRBJ2-3,TRBV19,few
TGTGCCAGCAGCTTGAACAGGAACTCCTACGAGCAGTACTTC,CASSLNRNSYEQYF,.,TRBJ2-7,TRBV5-6,.
TGCGCCAGCAGCTCCGGGACATTCGTCATGAACACTGAAGCTTTCTTT,CASSSGTFVMNTEAFF,.,TRBJ1-1,TRBV5-1,.
TGTGCCAGCAGCTTCGGACAGGGCAGCTCCTACGAGCAGTACTTC,CASSFGQGSSYEQYF,TRBD1,TRBJ2-7,TRBV7-9,.
TGCGCCAGCAGAACCGGGACTAGCGGGAGTCGAGAGACCCAGTACTTC,CASRTGTSGSRETQYF,TRBD2,TRBJ2-5,TRBV5-1,.
TGCGCCAGCAGCCTGCGGCAGGGGAATGAAAAACTGTTTTTT,CASSLRQGNEKLFF,.,TRBJ1-4,TRBV5-1,.
TGCAGCGTCTCCCGGGACAGGGGGACAGATACGCAGTATTTT,CSVSRDRGTDTQYF,TRBD1,TRBJ2-3,TRBV29-1,.
TGTGCCAGTAGCCCCCGGGGGGGATTTAACACTGAAGCTTTCTTT,CASSPRGGFNTEAFF,.,TRBJ1-1,TRBV19,.
TGCAGCGTTGGGAGGACAGAAAACACCGGGGAGCTGTTTTTT,CSVGRTENTGELFF,.,TRBJ2-2,TRBV29-1,.
TGTGCCAGCAGGGAATACAGGTTAGCTAACTATGGCTACACCTTC,CASREYRLANYGYTF,.,TRBJ1-2,TRBV28,.
TGTTCCAGCAGAGAAGCGGGAGCAGGGGAGACCCAGTACTTC,CSSREAGAGETQYF,TRBD2,TRBJ2-5,TRBV7-9,.
TGTGCCAGCAGCTCCGGGTTGAAAGAGACCCAGTACTTC,CASSSGLKETQYF,.,TRBJ2-5,TRBV5-6,.
TGCAGCGCGACTAGCGTCGAGGATACGCAGTATTTT,CSATSVEDTQYF,TRBD2,TRBJ2-3,TRBV29-1,.
TGCAGCGTTGACTCGGAGGCTAGCGGCTCCGGGGAGCTGTTTTTT,CSVDSEASGSGELFF,TRBD2,TRBJ2-2,TRBV29-1,once
TGTGCCAGCACTCGCCGAGCGGGAGCCGATGAGCAGTTCTTC,CASTRRAGADEQFF,TRBD2,TRBJ2-1,TRBV7-2,.
TGTGCCAGCAGCTTAGAGGCTAGCGGGAGAAACGAGCAGTACTTC,CASSLEASGRNEQYF,TRBD2,TRBJ2-7,TRBV7-9,.
TGTGCCAGCAGTACAGGGGGTGGGTATGGCTACACCTTC,CASSTGGGYGYTF,TRBD1,TRBJ1-2,TRBV6-5,.
TGTGCCAGCATAAAGGCGGGACCCCAAGAGACCCAGTACTTC,CASIKAGPQETQYF,.,TRBJ2-5,TRBV2,.
TGTGCCAGCAGCCGAGGCGGGTGGGGTTACAATGAGCAGTTCTTC,CASSRGGWGYNEQFF,.,TRBJ2-1,TRBV7-9,.
TGTGCCAGCAGTGAATTGAGGACAGCACCTTACAATGAGCAGTTCTTC,CASSELRTAPYNEQFF,.,TRBJ2-1,TRBV25-1,.
TGTGCCAGCAGCTTAGGCGGTGCTTTTGCGCAGTACTTC,CASSLGGAFAQYF,.,TRBJ2-7,TRBV11-3,.
TGTGCCAGCAGTTTGAGCGGGAGAAGTTACGAGCAGTACTTC,CASSLSGRSYEQYF,TRBD2,TRBJ2-7,TRBV28,.
TGTGCCAGCAGTGAGAGACTAGCCAAAAACATTCAGTACTTC,CASSERLAKNIQYF,.,TRBJ2-4,TRBV6-1,.
TGTGCCAGCAGCCCCGGGACTAGCGGGCTCAATGAGCAGTTCTTC,CASSPGTSGLNEQFF,TRBD2,TRBJ2-1,TRBV7-2,.
TGTGCCAGCAGCTTGGCCCTACAGGGGAATTCGGATACGCAGTATTTT,CASSLALQGNSDTQYF,TRBD1,TRBJ2-3,TRBV5-4,.
TGCGCCAGCAGCCAAGTCTATCTAGCGGGAGGGGTAGGGGGCACAGATACGCAGTATTTT,CASSQVYLAGGVGGTDTQYF,TRBD2,TRBJ2-3,TRBV4-1,.
TGTGCTAGCAGCTTATTAGCGGGAGGGACAGATACGCAGTATTTT,CASSLLAGGTDTQYF,TRBD2,TRBJ2-3,TRBV7-7,.
TGTGCCAGCAGCTCTGGACAGAGCAACACCGGGGAGCTGTTTTTT,CASSSGQSNTGELFF,.,TRBJ2-2,TRBV7-6,.
TGCGCCAGCAGGCTGACTCGAGGTGGTCCCGAGCAGTACTTC,CASRLTRGGPEQYF,.,TRBJ2-7,TRBV10-1,.
TGTGCCAGCAGCCGACAGGGGTTCGCTGGGGCCAACGTCCTGACTTTC,CASSRQGFAGANVLTF,TRBD1,TRBJ2-6,TRBV11-3,few
TGTGCCAGTAATCAGGGGAATCAGCCCCAGCATTTT,CASNQGNQPQHF,.,TRBJ1-5,TRBV19,.
TGTGCCAGCTCCGGTGGGACAGGGAGTGTGAATCAGCCCCAGCATTTT,CASSGGTGSVNQPQHF,TRBD1,TRBJ1-5,TRBV6-6,.
TGTGCCAGCAGCTTGGGACAGGGCGCTGAAGCTTTCTTT,CASSLGQGAEAFF,TRBD1,TRBJ1-1,TRBV7-9,once
TGTGCCAGCAGCCCGCAGAGCACAGGGGGCGTGGAGACCCAGTACTTC,CASSPQSTGGVETQYF,TRBD1,TRBJ2-5,TRBV11-3,.